This is a list of T cell receptor beta chains from one sample in a study of identical twins. MiXCR, applied by TCRdb to the 5' RACE reads, yields one record per CDR3 protein. The top ten clones hold approximately 0.95% of a sample with 500,000 to 550,000 distinct CDR3 sequences, under 25% of them seen once. In addition, the sample was reused for a study of T cells expressing NK-cell markers.

The source material was CD4+ T cells sorted from blood. These receptors were collected from a woman younger than 30 in good health. Both conserved end residues are part of each CDR3. Fields, in order: clone size, J gene, V gene, D gene, CDR3 DNA, CDR3 protein. A D gene is named only where the DNA matches it firmly. The size field is filled for only some rows; it gives once, few, many or a size class.

few,TRBJ2-1,TRBV5-1,.,TGCGCCAGCAGCCCATTAGTCAGGGGCGGGACGGGCCTCGGGATTAGTAATGAGCAGTTCTTC,CASSPLVRGGTGLGISNEQFF
.,TRBJ2-7,TRBV18,TRBD1,TGTGCCAGCTCACCCACCTCGACAGGGAACTACGAGCAGTACTTC,CASSPTSTGNYEQYF
few,TRBJ2-2,TRBV18,.,TGTGCCAGCTCACCCCGACAAGCCCAACTACTTTACACCGGGGAGCTGTTTTTT,CASSPRQAQLLYTGELFF
few,TRBJ2-1,TRBV18,.,TGTGCCAGCTCACCGATGTCTCCAAGCTCCTACAATGAGCAGTTCTTC,CASSPMSPSSYNEQFF
few,TRBJ2-1,TRBV7-2,.,TGTGCCAGCAGCTTGGCGAGATACAATGAGCAGTTCTTC,CASSLARYNEQFF
.,TRBJ2-1,TRBV2,TRBD1,TGTGCCAGCAGGGCCCTGACAGGGGGGGGCAATGAGCAGTTCTTC,CASRALTGGGNEQFF
few,TRBJ1-2,TRBV29-1,.,TGCAGCGTAGGACAAACAAACTATGGCTACACCTTC,CSVGQTNYGYTF
many,TRBJ2-5,TRBV5-1,TRBD1,TGTGCCAGCAGCTTGACAGGGGAAGAGACCCAGTACTTC,CASSLTGEETQYF
.,TRBJ2-2,TRBV6-5,.,TGTGCCAGCAGTTCCATGAGACAGGTTAACACCGGGGAGCTGTTTTTT,CASSSMRQVNTGELFF
.,TRBJ2-1,TRBV28,.,TGTGCCAGCAACTTAGCGGTTAACAATGAGCAGTTCTTC,CASNLAVNNEQFF
.,TRBJ1-4,TRBV12-3/TRBV12-4,.,TGTGCCAGCAGCCGGAAACAGATCTTTGAAAAACTGTTTTTT,CASSRKQIFEKLFF
once,TRBJ1-5,TRBV6-5,.,TGTGCCAGCAGTTTGGCCCTGCAGCAGCCCCAGCATTTT,CASSLALQQPQHF
few,TRBJ2-3,TRBV18,.,TGTGCCAGCTCAGCCAGGAGAGATACGCAGTATTTT,CASSARRDTQYF
many,TRBJ2-1,TRBV4-3,.,TGCGCCAGCAGCCAATCGACCCCGGACAATGAGCAGTTCTTC,CASSQSTPDNEQFF
.,TRBJ2-1,TRBV30,TRBD2,TGTGCCTGGAGTGGTACGACTAGCGGGAGTCGGCAGTTCTTC,CAWSGTTSGSRQFF
.,TRBJ2-5,TRBV20-1,.,TGCAGTGCTAGACGGGACTTTCTAGAGACCCAGTACTTC,CSARRDFLETQYF
few,TRBJ2-5,TRBV6-1,TRBD1,TGTGCCAGCAGTCGGGACAGGAACCAAGAGACCCAGTACTTC,CASSRDRNQETQYF
.,TRBJ2-1,TRBV6-1,TRBD1,TGTGCCAGCAGCGAGACTACCGGGACAGGGGGCGAGCAGTTCTTC,CASSETTGTGGEQFF
many,TRBJ1-3,TRBV3-1,.,TGTGCCAGCAAGGTGAGCTCTGGAAACACCATATATTTT,CASKVSSGNTIYF
.,TRBJ2-7,TRBV20-1,.,TGCAGTATCCTGTCCCCGGAGAGCTCCTACGAGCAGTACTTC,CSILSPESSYEQYF
.,TRBJ2-2,TRBV5-1,.,TGCGCCAGCAGCTCAACTAGCACGGGGGACACCGGGGAGCTGTTTTTT,CASSSTSTGDTGELFF
once,TRBJ2-1,TRBV11-3,.,TGTGCCAGCAGCAGCACGGGCGGGGACAATGAGCAGTTCTTC,CASSSTGGDNEQFF
few,TRBJ1-1,TRBV20-1,TRBD1,TGCAGTGCTAGAAGACAGGGGGGAAACACTGAAGCTTTCTTT,CSARRQGGNTEAFF
many,TRBJ2-3,TRBV10-3,.,TGTGCCATCAGTGAAGCACTAGCTGAAGATACGCAGTATTTT,CAISEALAEDTQYF
.,TRBJ1-2,TRBV5-6,.,TGTGCCAGTAGAATGACGGGCCGGTGGGGCTACACCTTC,CASRMTGRWGYTF
.,TRBJ1-2,TRBV15,TRBD1,TGTGCCACCAGCAGGACAGGGGGCTATGGCTACACCTTC,CATSRTGGYGYTF
.,TRBJ2-2,TRBV5-5,.,TGTGCCAGCAGCCTACTTGGGACAACCGACACCGGGGAGCTGTTTTTT,CASSLLGTTDTGELFF
.,TRBJ1-2,TRBV12-3/TRBV12-4,.,TGTGCCAGCAGTGGCGAGGGGGGCTACACCTTC,CASSGEGGYTF
many,TRBJ2-1,TRBV5-1,.,TGCGCCAGCAGCTTGCTAGTAGCCAATGAGCAGTTCTTC,CASSLLVANEQFF
few,TRBJ2-1,TRBV5-1,TRBD1,TGCGCCAGCAGCGTAACAGGGGCCATCTACAATGAGCAGTTCTTC,CASSVTGAIYNEQFF
.,TRBJ2-1,TRBV20-1,TRBD2,TGCAGTGCTAGAGAAGATAGCGGGGGGGCCACAGGCAATGAGCAGTTCTTC,CSAREDSGGATGNEQFF
.,TRBJ1-6,TRBV20-1,.,TGCAGTGCTGCGGACGGTAGCTCCTATAATTCACCCCTCCACTTT,CSAADGSSYNSPLHF
.,TRBJ2-7,TRBV18,TRBD1,TGTGCCAGCTCACCACATCGGGACAGCTCCTACGAGCAGTACTTC,CASSPHRDSSYEQYF
many,TRBJ2-7,TRBV5-6,.,TGTGCCAGCAGCTTGAGGGGCTACGAGCAGTACTTC,CASSLRGYEQYF
.,TRBJ2-3,TRBV20-1,TRBD2,TGCAGTGCTAGGAGACTAGCCACAGATACGCAGTATTTT,CSARRLATDTQYF
.,TRBJ2-3,TRBV6-2/TRBV6-3,.,TGTGCCAGCAGTTACATTGGAGATACGCAGTATTTT,CASSYIGDTQYF
few,TRBJ2-2,TRBV5-5,TRBD2,TGTGCCAGCAGCTTTCTAGCGGGCACTAACACCGGGGAGCTGTTTTTT,CASSFLAGTNTGELFF
.,TRBJ2-7,TRBV20-1,TRBD1,TGCAGTGCTAGAGGAATCGGGACAGGGTACTTCGAGCAGTACTTC,CSARGIGTGYFEQYF
few,TRBJ2-2,TRBV7-2,.,TGTGCCAGCAGCTTACAGGTGGCCACCGGGGAGCTGTTTTTT,CASSLQVATGELFF
.,TRBJ2-7,TRBV20-1,TRBD2,TGCAGTGCCCTTACTAGCGGGAGTTCCTACGAGCAGTACTTC,CSALTSGSSYEQYF
.,TRBJ2-1,TRBV7-9,.,TGTGCCAGCAGCCCTAGACAGACAGGATACAATGAGCAGTTCTTC,CASSPRQTGYNEQFF
few,TRBJ2-1,TRBV19,.,TGTGCCAGTAGTATCAGATATGCCTACAATGAGCAGTTCTTC,CASSIRYAYNEQFF
.,TRBJ2-7,TRBV5-1,TRBD2,TGCGCCAGCAGCTTGGATACGTTTTCGGGGGGGGACTACGAGCAGTACTTC,CASSLDTFSGGDYEQYF
many,TRBJ2-5,TRBV12-3/TRBV12-4,.,TGTGCCAGCAGTTTCTCAGGGGGGAAGGAGACCCAGTACTTC,CASSFSGGKETQYF
few,TRBJ1-4,TRBV2,.,TGTGCCAGCACGGGACAAGCTAATGAAAAACTGTTTTTT,CASTGQANEKLFF
.,TRBJ2-3,TRBV20-1,TRBD2,TGCAGTGCTCCGCTAGCGGGAAACTCAGATACGCAGTATTTT,CSAPLAGNSDTQYF
few,TRBJ2-1,TRBV6-5,.,TGTGCCAGCAGTCGACCCAATGAGCAGTTCTTC,CASSRPNEQFF
.,TRBJ2-5,TRBV12-3/TRBV12-4,.,TGTGCCAGCGGTTACGCGGAGACCCAGTACTTC,CASGYAETQYF
few,TRBJ2-1,TRBV3-1,.,TGTGCCAGCAGCCACCTGGGTGCGGGGACCTACAATGAGCAGTTCTTC,CASSHLGAGTYNEQFF
few,TRBJ2-1,TRBV11-2,.,TGTGCCAGCAGATCCCGGAGGGGAACTACAAATGAGCAGTTCTTC,CASRSRRGTTNEQFF
few,TRBJ2-3,TRBV7-9,TRBD1,TGTGCCAGCAGCTTTGCGGAACAGGGGGCGAATCTAGATACGCAGTATTTT,CASSFAEQGANLDTQYF
few,TRBJ2-5,TRBV27,TRBD2,TGTGCCAGCAGTCCTCTAGCGGGGGACAACACGAAGACCCAGTACTTC,CASSPLAGDNTKTQYF
.,TRBJ2-7,TRBV7-9,.,TGTGCCAGCAGCTTAGGAGGGTTCAACGAGCAGTACTTC,CASSLGGFNEQYF
many,TRBJ2-1,TRBV5-6,.,TGTGCCAGCAGCCGAGACAGGCTAAATGAGCAGTTCTTC,CASSRDRLNEQFF
.,TRBJ2-7,TRBV5-6,TRBD2,TGTGCCAGCAGACGATTTAGCGGGGCTTCCTACGAGCAGTACTTC,CASRRFSGASYEQYF
few,TRBJ2-1,TRBV27,.,TGTGCCAGCAGTCCTATTGTTGCGGGCATGAGTAATGAGCAGTTCTTC,CASSPIVAGMSNEQFF
.,TRBJ2-7,TRBV5-6,.,TGTGCCAGCCTAGCCCACGGACTTACTTCCTACGAGCAGTACTTC,CASLAHGLTSYEQYF
.,TRBJ1-1,TRBV3-1,.,TGTGCCAGCAGCCAAGTCTACGGCACTGAAGCTTTCTTT,CASSQVYGTEAFF
.,TRBJ1-4,TRBV7-2,.,TGTGCCAGCAGCTTAGTGGCGGGGATAGCTAATGAAAAACTGTTTTTT,CASSLVAGIANEKLFF
.,TRBJ1-1,TRBV3-1,.,TGTGCCAGCAGAGAGGACAGCACCAACACTGAAGCTTTCTTT,CASREDSTNTEAFF